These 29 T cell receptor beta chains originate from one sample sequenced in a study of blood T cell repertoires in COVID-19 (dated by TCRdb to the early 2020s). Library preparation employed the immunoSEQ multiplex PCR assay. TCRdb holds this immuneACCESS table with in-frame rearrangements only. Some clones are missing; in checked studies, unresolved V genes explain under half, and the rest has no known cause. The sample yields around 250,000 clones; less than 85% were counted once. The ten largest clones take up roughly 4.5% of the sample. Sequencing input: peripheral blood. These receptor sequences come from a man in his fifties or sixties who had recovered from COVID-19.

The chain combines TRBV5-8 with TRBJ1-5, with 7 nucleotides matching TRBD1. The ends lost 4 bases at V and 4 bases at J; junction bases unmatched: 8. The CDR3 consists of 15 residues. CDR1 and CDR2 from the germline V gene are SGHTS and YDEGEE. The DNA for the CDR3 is TGTGCCAGCAGCATGGAGGGGGCGAGAAATCAGCCCCAGCATTTT. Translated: CASSMEGARNQPQHF.

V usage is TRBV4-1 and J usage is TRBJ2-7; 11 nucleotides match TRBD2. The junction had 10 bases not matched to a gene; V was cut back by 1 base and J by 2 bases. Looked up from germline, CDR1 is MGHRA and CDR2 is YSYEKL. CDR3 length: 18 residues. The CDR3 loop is CASSQAWLAGGSAYEQYF. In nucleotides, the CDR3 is TGCGCCAGCAGCCAAGCTTGGCTAGCGGGGGGATCTGCCTACGAGCAGTACTTC.

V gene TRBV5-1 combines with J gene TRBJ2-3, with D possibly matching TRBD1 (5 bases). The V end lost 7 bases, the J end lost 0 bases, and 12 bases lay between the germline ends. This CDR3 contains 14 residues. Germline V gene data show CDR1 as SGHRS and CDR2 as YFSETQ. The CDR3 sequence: CASGRQGSTDTQYF. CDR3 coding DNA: TGCGCCAGCGGTCGGCAGGGCAGCACAGATACGCAGTATTTT.

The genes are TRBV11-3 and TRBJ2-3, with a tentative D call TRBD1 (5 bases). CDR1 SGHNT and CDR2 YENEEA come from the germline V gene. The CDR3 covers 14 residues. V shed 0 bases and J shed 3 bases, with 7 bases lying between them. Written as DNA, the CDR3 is TGTGCCAGCAGCTTAGACCAGGGTACAGATACGCAGTATTTT. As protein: CASSLDQGTDTQYF.

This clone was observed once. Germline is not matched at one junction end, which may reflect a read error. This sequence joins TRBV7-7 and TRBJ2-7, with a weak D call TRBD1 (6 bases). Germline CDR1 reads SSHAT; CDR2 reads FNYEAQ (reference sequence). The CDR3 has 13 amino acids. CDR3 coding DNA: TGTGCTAGCAGCCAGGGGCCTTCCTACGAGCAGTACTTC. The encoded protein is CASSQGPSYEQYF.

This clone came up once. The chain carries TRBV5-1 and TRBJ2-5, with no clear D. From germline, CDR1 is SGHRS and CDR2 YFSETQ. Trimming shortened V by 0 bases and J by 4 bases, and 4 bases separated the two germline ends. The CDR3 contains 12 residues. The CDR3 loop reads CASSLVGETQYF. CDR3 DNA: TGCGCCAGCAGCTTGGTCGGAGAGACCCAGTACTTC. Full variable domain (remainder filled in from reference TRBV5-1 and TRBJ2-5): KAGVTQTPRYLIKTRGQQVTLSCSPISGHRSVSWYQQTPGQGLQFLFEYFSETQRNKGNFPGRFSGRQFSNSRSEMNVSTLELGDSALYLCASSLVGETQYFGPGTRLLVL.

CDR3 sequence: CATKEAGGPQETQYF. The CDR3 DNA follows: TGTGCCACAAAGGAGGCGGGGGGGCCCCAAGAGACCCAGTACTTC. The rearrangement joins TRBV6-6 to TRBJ2-5; TRBD2 aligns across 9 bases. The J segment lost 1 base and the V segment lost 10 bases, leaving 10 bases of the junction unmatched. CDR3 length: 15 residues. CDR1 is MNHNY and CDR2 is SVGAGI in the germline V gene (reference sequence).

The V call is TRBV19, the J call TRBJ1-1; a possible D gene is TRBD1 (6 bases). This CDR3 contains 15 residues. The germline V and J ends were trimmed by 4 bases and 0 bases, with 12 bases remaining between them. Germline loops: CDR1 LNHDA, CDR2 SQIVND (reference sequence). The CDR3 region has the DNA TGTGCCAGTAGTACACTCAGGGGTATGAACACTGAAGCTTTCTTT. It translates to CASSTLRGMNTEAFF.

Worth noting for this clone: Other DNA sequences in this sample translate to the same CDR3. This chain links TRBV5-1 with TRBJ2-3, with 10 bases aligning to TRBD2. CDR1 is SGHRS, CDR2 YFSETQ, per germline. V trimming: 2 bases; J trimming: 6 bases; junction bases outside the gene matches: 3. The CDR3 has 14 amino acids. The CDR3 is CASSFASGSDTQYF. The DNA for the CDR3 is TGCGCCAGCAGCTTTGCTAGCGGGAGCGATACGCAGTATTTT. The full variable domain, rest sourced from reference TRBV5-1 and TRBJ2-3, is KAGVTQTPRYLIKTRGQQVTLSCSPISGHRSVSWYQQTPGQGLQFLFEYFSETQRNKGNFPGRFSGRQFSNSRSEMNVSTLELGDSALYLCASSFASGSDTQYFGPGTRLTVL.

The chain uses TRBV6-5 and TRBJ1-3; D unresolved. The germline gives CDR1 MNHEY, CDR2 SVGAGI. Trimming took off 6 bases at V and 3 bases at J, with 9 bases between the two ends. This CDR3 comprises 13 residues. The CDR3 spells CASRPTSGNTIYF. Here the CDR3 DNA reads TGTGCCAGCAGGCCGACAAGTGGAAACACCATATATTTT.

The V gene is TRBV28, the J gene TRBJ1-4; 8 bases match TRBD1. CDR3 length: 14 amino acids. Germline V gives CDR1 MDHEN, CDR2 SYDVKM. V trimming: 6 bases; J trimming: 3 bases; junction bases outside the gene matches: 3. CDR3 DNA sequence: TGTGCCAGCAGCAGACAGGGGTCTAATGAAAAACTGTTTTTT. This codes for CASSRQGSNEKLFF.

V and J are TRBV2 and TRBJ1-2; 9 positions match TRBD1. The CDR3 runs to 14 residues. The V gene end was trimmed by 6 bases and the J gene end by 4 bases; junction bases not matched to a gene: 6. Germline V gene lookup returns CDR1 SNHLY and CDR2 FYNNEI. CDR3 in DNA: TGTGCCAGCAGGGGGGACAGGGATTCCTATGGCTACACCTTC. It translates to CASRGDRDSYGYTF.

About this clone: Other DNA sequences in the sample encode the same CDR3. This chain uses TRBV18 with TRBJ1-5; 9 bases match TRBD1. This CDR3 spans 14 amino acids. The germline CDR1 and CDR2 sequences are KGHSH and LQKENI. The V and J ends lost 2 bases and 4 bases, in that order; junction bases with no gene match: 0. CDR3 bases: TGTGCCAGCTCACCAGGACAGGGGAATCAGCCCCAGCATTTT. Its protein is CASSPGQGNQPQHF.

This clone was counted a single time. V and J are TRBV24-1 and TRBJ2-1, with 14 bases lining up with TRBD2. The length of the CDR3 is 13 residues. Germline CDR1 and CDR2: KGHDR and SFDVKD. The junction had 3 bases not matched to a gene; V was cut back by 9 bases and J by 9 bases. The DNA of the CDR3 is TGTGCCACCGGGACTAGCGGGAGAGGTGAGCAGTTCTTC. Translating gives CATGTSGRGEQFF.

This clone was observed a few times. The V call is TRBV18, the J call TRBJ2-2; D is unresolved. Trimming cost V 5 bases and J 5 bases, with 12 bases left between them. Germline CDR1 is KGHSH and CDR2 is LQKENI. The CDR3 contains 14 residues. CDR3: CASSSLPSTGELFF. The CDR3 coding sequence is TGTGCCAGCTCATCTCTCCCCAGTACCGGGGAGCTGTTTTTT. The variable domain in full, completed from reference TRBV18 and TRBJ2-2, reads NAGVMQNPRHLVRRRGQEARLRCSPMKGHSHVYWYRQLPEEGLKFMVYLQKENIIDESGMPKERFSAEFPKEGPSILRIQQVVRGDSAAYFCASSSLPSTGELFFGEGSRLTVL.

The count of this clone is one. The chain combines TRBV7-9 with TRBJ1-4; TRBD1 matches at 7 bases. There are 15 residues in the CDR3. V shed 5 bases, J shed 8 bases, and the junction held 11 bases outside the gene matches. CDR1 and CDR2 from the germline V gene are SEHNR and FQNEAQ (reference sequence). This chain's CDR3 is CASSLSQGVGEKLFF. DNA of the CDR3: TGTGCCAGCAGCCTCAGTCAGGGGGTAGGAGAAAAACTGTTTTTT.

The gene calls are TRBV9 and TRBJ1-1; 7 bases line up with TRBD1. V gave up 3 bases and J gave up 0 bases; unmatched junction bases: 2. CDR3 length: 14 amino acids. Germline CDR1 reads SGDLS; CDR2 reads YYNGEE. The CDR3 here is CASSGGQLNTEAFF. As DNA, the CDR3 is TGTGCCAGCAGCGGGGGACAGCTGAACACTGAAGCTTTCTTT.

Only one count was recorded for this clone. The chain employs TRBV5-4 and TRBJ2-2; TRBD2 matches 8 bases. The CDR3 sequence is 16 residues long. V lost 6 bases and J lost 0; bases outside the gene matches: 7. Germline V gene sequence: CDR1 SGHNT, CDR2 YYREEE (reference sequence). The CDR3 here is CASNPGGRSNTGELFF. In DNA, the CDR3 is TGTGCCAGCAACCCGGGCGGGAGGTCGAACACCGGGGAGCTGTTTTTT.

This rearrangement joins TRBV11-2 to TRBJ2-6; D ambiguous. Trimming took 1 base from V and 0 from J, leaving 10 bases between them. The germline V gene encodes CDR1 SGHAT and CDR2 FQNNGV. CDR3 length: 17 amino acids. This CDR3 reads CASSLVRQLSGANVLTF. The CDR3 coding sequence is TGTGCCAGCAGCTTAGTGAGGCAACTCTCTGGGGCCAACGTCCTGACTTTC.

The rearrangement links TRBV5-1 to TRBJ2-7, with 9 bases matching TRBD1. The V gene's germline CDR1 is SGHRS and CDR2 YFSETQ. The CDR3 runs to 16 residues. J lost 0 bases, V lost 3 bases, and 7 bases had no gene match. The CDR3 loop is CASSSYGTGSSYEQYF. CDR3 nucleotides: TGCGCCAGCAGCTCTTACGGGACAGGGTCCTCCTACGAGCAGTACTTC.

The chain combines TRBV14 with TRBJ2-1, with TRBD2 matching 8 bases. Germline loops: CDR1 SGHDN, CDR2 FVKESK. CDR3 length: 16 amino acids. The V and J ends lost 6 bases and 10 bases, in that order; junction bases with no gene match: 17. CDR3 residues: CASRHTQRGLQSEQFF. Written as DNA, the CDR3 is TGTGCCAGCAGACACACCCAGCGGGGGCTACAAAGCGAGCAGTTCTTC. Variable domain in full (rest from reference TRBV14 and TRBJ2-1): EAGVTQFPSHSVIEKGQTVTLRCDPISGHDNLYWYRRVMGKEIKFLLHFVKESKQDESGMPNNRFLAERTGGTYSTLKVQPAELEDSGVYFCASRHTQRGLQSEQFFGPGTRLTVL.

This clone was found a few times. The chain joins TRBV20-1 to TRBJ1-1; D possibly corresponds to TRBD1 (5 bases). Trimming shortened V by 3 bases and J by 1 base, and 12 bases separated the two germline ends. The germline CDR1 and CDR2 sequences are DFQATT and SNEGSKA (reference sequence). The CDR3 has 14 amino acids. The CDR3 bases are TGCAGTGCTAGTTGGTACAGGAAGAACACTGAAGCTTTCTTT. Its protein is CSASWYRKNTEAFF.

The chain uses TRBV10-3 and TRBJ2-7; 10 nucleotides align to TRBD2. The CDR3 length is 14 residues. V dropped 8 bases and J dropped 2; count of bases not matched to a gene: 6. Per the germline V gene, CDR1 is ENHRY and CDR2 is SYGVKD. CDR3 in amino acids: CAIWSGGAPYEQYF. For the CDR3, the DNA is TGTGCCATCTGGAGCGGGGGGGCCCCCTACGAGCAGTACTTC.

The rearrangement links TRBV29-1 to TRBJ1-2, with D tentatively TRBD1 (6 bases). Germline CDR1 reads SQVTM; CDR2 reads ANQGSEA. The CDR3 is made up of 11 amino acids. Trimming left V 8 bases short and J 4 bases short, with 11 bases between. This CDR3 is CSIRTVYGYTF. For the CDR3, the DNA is TGCAGCATCCGGACAGTCTATGGCTACACCTTC.

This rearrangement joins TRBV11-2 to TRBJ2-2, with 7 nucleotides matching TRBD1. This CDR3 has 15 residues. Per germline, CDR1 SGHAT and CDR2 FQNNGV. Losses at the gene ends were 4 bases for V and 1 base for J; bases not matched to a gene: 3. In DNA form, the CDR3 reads TGTGCCAGCAGCTCCGGGACAGTGAACACCGGGGAGCTGTTTTTT. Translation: CASSSGTVNTGELFF.

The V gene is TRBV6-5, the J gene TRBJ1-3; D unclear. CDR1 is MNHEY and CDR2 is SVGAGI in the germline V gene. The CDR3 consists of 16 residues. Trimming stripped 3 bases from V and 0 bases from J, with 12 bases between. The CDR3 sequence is CASSYRGKISGNTIYF. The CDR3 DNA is TGTGCCAGCAGTTATAGAGGGAAAATCTCTGGAAACACCATATATTTT.

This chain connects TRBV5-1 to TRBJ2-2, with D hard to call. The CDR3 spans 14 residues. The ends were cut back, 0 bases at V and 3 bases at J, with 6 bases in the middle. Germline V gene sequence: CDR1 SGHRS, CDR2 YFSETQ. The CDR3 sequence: CASSLEIDTGELFF. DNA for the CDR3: TGCGCCAGCAGCTTGGAGATAGACACCGGGGAGCTGTTTTTT.

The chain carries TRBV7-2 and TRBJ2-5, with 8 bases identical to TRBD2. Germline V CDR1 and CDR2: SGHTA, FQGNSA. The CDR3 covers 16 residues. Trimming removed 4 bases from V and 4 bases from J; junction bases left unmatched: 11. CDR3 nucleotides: TGTGCCAGCAGCTGGGGTGACGGGCTAGCGGGAGAGACCCAGTACTTC. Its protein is CASSWGDGLAGETQYF.

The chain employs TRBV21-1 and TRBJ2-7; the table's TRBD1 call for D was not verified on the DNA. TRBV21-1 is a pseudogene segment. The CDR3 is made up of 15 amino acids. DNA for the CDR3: TGTGCCAGCAGCTCTTTGGGGGCTGGGCGGTCCGAGCAGTACTTC. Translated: CASSSLGAGRSEQYF.